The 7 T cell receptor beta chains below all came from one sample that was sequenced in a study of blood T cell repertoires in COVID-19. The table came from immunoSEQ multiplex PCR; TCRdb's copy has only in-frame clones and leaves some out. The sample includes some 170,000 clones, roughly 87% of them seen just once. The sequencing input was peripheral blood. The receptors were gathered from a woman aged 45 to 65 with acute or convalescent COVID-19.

The CDR3 sequence: CASSQEGQGLEGYTF. The CDR3 nucleotides are TGTGCCAGCAGCCAAGAAGGGCAGGGACTAGAGGGCTACACCTTC. This chain connects TRBV3-1 (or the pseudogene TRBV3-2) to TRBJ1-2, with D tentatively TRBD1 (5 bases). The length of the CDR3 is 15 residues. The V gene lost 0 bases and the J gene lost 8 bases, with 16 bases spanning the gap. The germline CDR1 and CDR2 sequences are LGHDT and YNNKEL (reference sequence).

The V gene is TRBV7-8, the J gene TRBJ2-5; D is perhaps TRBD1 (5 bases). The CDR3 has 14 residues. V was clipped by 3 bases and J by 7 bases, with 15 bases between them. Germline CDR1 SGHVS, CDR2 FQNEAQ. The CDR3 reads CASSLPGPLGTQYF. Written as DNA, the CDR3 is TGTGCCAGCAGCTTGCCAGGGCCTCTGGGGACCCAGTACTTC.

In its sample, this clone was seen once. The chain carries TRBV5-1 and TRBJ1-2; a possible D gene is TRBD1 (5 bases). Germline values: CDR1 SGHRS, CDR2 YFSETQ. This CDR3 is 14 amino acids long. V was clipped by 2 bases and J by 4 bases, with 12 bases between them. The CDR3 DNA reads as TGCGCCAGCAGCTTAAGCGACAGAACCTATGGCTACACCTTC. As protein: CASSLSDRTYGYTF.

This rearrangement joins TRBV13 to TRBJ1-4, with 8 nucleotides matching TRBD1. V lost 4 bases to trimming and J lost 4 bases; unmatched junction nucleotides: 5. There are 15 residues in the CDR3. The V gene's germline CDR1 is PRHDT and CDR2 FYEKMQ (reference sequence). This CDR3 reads CASSSPGQVNEKLFF. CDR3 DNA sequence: TGTGCCAGCAGCTCCCCGGGACAGGTTAATGAAAAACTGTTTTTT.

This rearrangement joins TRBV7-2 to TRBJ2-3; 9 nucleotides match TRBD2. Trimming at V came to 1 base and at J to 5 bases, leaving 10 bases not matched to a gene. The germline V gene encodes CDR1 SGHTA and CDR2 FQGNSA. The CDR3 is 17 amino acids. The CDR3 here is CASSLVAAGGPGDTQYF. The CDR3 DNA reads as TGTGCCAGCAGCTTAGTGGCAGCGGGGGGTCCTGGAGATACGCAGTATTTT.

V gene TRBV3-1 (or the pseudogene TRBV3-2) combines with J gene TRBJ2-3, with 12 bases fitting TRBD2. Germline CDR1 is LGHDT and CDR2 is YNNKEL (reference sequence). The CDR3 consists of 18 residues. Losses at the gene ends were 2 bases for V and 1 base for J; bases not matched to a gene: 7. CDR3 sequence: CASSQPTGLAGRTDTQYF. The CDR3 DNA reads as TGTGCCAGCAGCCAACCCACGGGACTAGCGGGCCGCACAGATACGCAGTATTTT.

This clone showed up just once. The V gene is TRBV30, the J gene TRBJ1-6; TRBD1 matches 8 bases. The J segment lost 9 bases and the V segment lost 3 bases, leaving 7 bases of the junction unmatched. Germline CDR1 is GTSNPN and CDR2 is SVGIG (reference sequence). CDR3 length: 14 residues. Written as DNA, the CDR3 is TGTGCCTGGAGAGGACAGGGAGGGGGTTCACCCCTCCACTTT. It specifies CAWRGQGGGSPLHF.